These T cell receptor beta chains were read from a single sample in a study of identical twins. MiXCR was run by TCRdb on the 5' RACE reads, yielding one entry per CDR3 protein. The sample carries approximately 680,000 distinct CDR3 sequences, under 8.5% recorded once. These same records also appear under a second study, on yellow fever vaccine responses in identical twins.

Sequences were obtained from PBMCs. These receptors were obtained from a woman younger than 35 in good health. Both conserved end residues are part of each CDR3.

V gene	J gene	CDR3 protein
TRBV10-3	TRBJ2-5	CAISVEPAGEETQYF
TRBV28	TRBJ1-4	CASSLREGKLFF
TRBV5-5	TRBJ2-2	CASSLGGSFTGELFF
TRBV5-6	TRBJ2-7	CASSFPLTYEQYF
TRBV20-1	TRBJ2-6	CSAIGGTGGFGANVLTF
TRBV12-5	TRBJ2-6	CASAPPVPSGANVLTF
TRBV5-4	TRBJ1-2	CASSSGQSLLYGYTF
TRBV7-8	TRBJ1-1	CASSTAFGTEAFF
TRBV19	TRBJ2-1	CASSTYRGVINEQFF
TRBV5-1	TRBJ2-5	CASSLSGETQYF
TRBV27	TRBJ2-2	CASSFRHRNTGELFF
TRBV4-1	TRBJ2-3	CASSTHSGGSTDTQYF
TRBV12-3/TRBV12-4	TRBJ2-1	CASSFGGSYNEQFF
TRBV6-5	TRBJ2-1	CASTGQRGEQFF
TRBV20-1	TRBJ2-3	CSARVHGTDTQYF
TRBV9	TRBJ2-1	CASSVGTSLTANEQFF
TRBV12-3/TRBV12-4	TRBJ2-3	CASSPRGGVADTQYF
TRBV7-9	TRBJ1-5	CASSLTINQPQHF
TRBV12-3/TRBV12-4	TRBJ1-2	CASSPRDGGYTF
TRBV12-3/TRBV12-4	TRBJ2-1	CASSSASGGSYNEQFF
TRBV14	TRBJ1-2	CASSQKWAGPGDGYTF
TRBV5-6	TRBJ1-1	CASSVGRRTEAFF
TRBV7-8	TRBJ2-3	CASSLDVGPVDTQYF
TRBV12-3/TRBV12-4	TRBJ1-1	CASSSPHRNTEAFF
TRBV12-3/TRBV12-4	TRBJ2-7	CASGPGQGTYEQYF
TRBV20-1	TRBJ2-4	CSAWRGGLNTKNIQYF
TRBV6-1	TRBJ2-1	CASSKHRGRWDEQFF
TRBV12-3/TRBV12-4	TRBJ2-1	CASTRTSGRSYNEQFF
TRBV10-3	TRBJ2-1	CAISERVSSYNEQFF
TRBV18	TRBJ2-7	CASSPPGTALYEQYF
TRBV5-1	TRBJ2-3	CASNPLAVSTDTQYF
TRBV18	TRBJ2-7	CASSPPSGYSYEQYF
TRBV7-8	TRBJ2-3	CASSPPGWDFGTDTQYF
TRBV20-1	TRBJ2-1	CSARQRDNNEQFF
TRBV20-1	TRBJ2-7	CSGGQPQGLKQYF
TRBV20-1	TRBJ2-2	CSASRDGSTGELFF
TRBV7-8	TRBJ1-5	CASSLGGYSNQPQHF
TRBV20-1	TRBJ1-2	CSARHQTNYGYTF
TRBV10-3	TRBJ1-6	CAISVGTGNSPLHF